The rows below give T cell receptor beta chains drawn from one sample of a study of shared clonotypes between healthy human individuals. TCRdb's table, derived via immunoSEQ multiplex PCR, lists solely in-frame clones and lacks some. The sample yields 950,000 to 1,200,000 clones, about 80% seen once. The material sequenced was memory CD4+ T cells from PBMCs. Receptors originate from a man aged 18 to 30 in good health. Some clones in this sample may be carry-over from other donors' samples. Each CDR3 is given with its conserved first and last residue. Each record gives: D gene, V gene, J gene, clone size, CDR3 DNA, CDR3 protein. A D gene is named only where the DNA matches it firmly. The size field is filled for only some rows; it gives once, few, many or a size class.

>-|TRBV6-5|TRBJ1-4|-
TGTGCCAGCAGCCATCGTGGGACGGATGAAAAACTGTTTTTT
CASSHRGTDEKLFF
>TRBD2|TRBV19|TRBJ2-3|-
TGTGCGACGGGTATTGTGGGGGGGGTCACAGATACGCAGTATTTT
CATGIVGGVTDTQYF
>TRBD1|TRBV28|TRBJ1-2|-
TGTGCCAGCAGACCCGCCGGGACAGAATTTAACTATGGCTACACCTTC
CASRPAGTEFNYGYTF
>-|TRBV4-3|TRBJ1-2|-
TGCGCCAGCAGCCAAGAACCGAGGACCTCCGGCGGCTACACCTTC
CASSQEPRTSGGYTF
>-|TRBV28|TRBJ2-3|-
TGTGCCAGCAGTTCTTTAGGGGGAGGAGGGACAGATACGCAGTATTTT
CASSSLGGGGTDTQYF
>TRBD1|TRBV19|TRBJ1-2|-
TGTGCCAGCACAACCCGGGACAGGGTCGGCTACACCTTC
CASTTRDRVGYTF
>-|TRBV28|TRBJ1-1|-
TGTGCCAGCAGTGAGACAGTGAACACTGAAGCTTTCTTT
CASSETVNTEAFF
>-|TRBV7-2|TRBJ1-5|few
TGTGCCAGCAGCCCCGGACGGAACAATCAGCCCCAGCATTTT
CASSPGRNNQPQHF
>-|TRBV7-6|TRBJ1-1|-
TGTGCCAGCAGCCCAGAGTCTCTACTATTCTCGGGACTCCCTTCGGGGGCTGAAGCTTTCTTT
CASSPESLLFSGLPSGAEAFF
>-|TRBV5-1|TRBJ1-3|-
TGCGCCAGCAGCCGCTTGGGGCGGGGATTCTCTGGAAACACCATATATTTT
CASSRLGRGFSGNTIYF
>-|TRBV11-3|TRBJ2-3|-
TGTGCCAGCAGCGAAGGAGGCAGACTCACAGATACGCAGTATTTT
CASSEGGRLTDTQYF
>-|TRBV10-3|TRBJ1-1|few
TGTGCCATCAGAGAGAACACTGAAGCTTTCTTT
CAIRENTEAFF
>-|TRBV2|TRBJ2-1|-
TGTGCCAGCAGTGAAGGGGATGAGCAGTTCTTC
CASSEGDEQFF
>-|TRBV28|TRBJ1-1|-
TGTGCCAGCAGGGTCCCGTCGAGCACTGAAGCTTTCTTT
CASRVPSSTEAFF
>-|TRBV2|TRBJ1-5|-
TGTGCCAGCAGTAGGGAGGGTAGCAATCAGCCCCAGCATTTT
CASSREGSNQPQHF
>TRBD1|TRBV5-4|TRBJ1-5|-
TGTGCCAGCAGCCCACGAGGACAGGGGACGAATCAGCCCCAGCATTTT
CASSPRGQGTNQPQHF
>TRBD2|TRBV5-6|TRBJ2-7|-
TGTGCCAGCAGCTATCCTAGCGGGCGGACCTACGAGCAGTACTTC
CASSYPSGRTYEQYF
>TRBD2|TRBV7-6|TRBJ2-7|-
TGTGCCAGCAGCTTTGTGGCTAGCGGGACTGGCGAGCAGTACTTC
CASSFVASGTGEQYF
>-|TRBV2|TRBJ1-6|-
TGTGCCAGCACCAATACAGGTGGGGGGAATTCACCCCTCCACTTT
CASTNTGGGNSPLHF
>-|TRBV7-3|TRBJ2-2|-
TGTGCCAGCAGCTTAGGGGACGGGGAGCTGTTTTTT
CASSLGDGELFF
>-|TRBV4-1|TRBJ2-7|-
TGCGCCAGCAGCACAAGCCTGGTTGGAGCCTACGAGCAGTACTTC
CASSTSLVGAYEQYF
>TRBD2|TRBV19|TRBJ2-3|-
TGTGCCAGTAGCCCCCTCAGGGTAGCGGGATGGTCGAAGGGTATGGATACGCAGTATTTT
CASSPLRVAGWSKGMDTQYF
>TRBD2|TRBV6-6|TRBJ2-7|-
TGTGCCAGCAGTACCCGGACTAGCGGGAGTAACGAGCAGTACTTC
CASSTRTSGSNEQYF
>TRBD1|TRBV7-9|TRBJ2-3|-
TGTGCCAGCAGCTTCCCGGGACAGGGGGCATCGGATACGCAGTATTTT
CASSFPGQGASDTQYF
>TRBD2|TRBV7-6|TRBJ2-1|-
TGTGCCAGCAGCTCCCCTAGCGGGAGGGCCAATGAGCAGTTCTTC
CASSSPSGRANEQFF
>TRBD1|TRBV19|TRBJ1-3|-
TGTGCCAGCCAGACAGGGGGGAGAAACACCATATATTTT
CASQTGGRNTIYF
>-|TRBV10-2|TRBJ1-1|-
TGCGCCAGCAGAGATACAGAGAACACTGAAGCTTTCTTT
CASRDTENTEAFF
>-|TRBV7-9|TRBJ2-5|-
TGTGCCAGCAGCTTATTAACGAACGAAGAGACCCAGTACTTC
CASSLLTNEETQYF
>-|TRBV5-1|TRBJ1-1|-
TGCGCCAGCAGCTTACAGGAGAACACTGAAGCTTTCTTT
CASSLQENTEAFF
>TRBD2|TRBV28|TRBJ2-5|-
TGTGCCAGCAGTTTATTAGCGGGAGGCCAAGAGACCCAGTACTTC
CASSLLAGGQETQYF
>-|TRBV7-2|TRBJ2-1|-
TGTGCCAGCAGCTTAACACAGGCACTCTCCAATGAGCAGTTCTTC
CASSLTQALSNEQFF
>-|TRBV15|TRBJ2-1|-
TGTGCCACCAACGAATCAACTACTCCAGGGTACGAGGTTAGCGGACACTACAATGAGCAGTTCTTC
CATNESTTPGYEVSGHYNEQFF
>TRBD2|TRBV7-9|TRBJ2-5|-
TGTGCCAGCAGCATTCGGGGGGGATACCAAGAGACCCAGTACTTC
CASSIRGGYQETQYF
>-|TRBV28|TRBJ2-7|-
TGTGCCAGCAGTCCCCTGGTGGCTGCTTCCTACGAGCAGTACTTC
CASSPLVAASYEQYF
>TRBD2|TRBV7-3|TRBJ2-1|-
TGTGCCAGCAGCCAACAACCGGGACTAGCGGACAATGAGCAGTTCTTC
CASSQQPGLADNEQFF
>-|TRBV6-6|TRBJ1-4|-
TGTGCCAGCGTAACTTACGCAACTAATGAAAAACTGTTTTTT
CASVTYATNEKLFF
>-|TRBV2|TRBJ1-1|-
TGTGCCAGCAGTGATTGGGGGATGGCTGAAGCTTTCTTT
CASSDWGMAEAFF
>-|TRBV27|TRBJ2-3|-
TGTGCCAGCAGTCCCGGGGACGGCACAGATACGCAGTATTTT
CASSPGDGTDTQYF
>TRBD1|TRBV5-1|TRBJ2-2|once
TGCGCCAGCAGCCCTGGCAGGGGGCGAGCGAACACCGGGGAGCTGTTTTTT
CASSPGRGRANTGELFF
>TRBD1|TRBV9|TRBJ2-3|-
TGTGCCAGCAGCTCTCGACAGGGGCGTAGCAACACAGATACGCAGTATTTT
CASSSRQGRSNTDTQYF